The 10 T cell receptor beta chains presented below share a single source sample, sequenced in a study of cytomegalovirus exposure and HLA in healthy donors. Primers for the PCR totalled 60 Vbeta and 13 Jbeta. The data were produced by immunoSEQ multiplex PCR, yet TCRdb's version contains in-frame clones alone and is incomplete. Among roughly 180,000 clones listed, roughly 73% were seen once. Sequenced sample: PBMCs. The receptors here all came from a woman aged 40 to 55 in good health and CMV-seropositive.

The chain recombines TRBV7-9 with TRBJ2-5; 7 bases fit TRBD1. Germline-derived CDR1 and CDR2 are SEHNR and FQNEAQ (reference sequence). V shed 1 base and J 4 bases; nucleotides not matched to a gene: 18. The CDR3 loop spans 19 amino acids. The CDR3 nucleotides read TGTGCCAGCAGCTTAGTTGGAAAGGGGGCGGTTCGTTTCGGAGAGACCCAGTACTTC. Its translation: CASSLVGKGAVRFGETQYF.

The chain carries TRBV29-1 and TRBJ1-1; D not resolved. Germline lookup yields CDR1 SQVTM and CDR2 ANQGSEA. V lost 7 bases and J lost 11, with 20 bases in between. The CDR3 extends over 12 amino acids. The CDR3 DNA reads TGCAGCGGGTTAGGTGAGGCCCTGTACGCTTTCTTT. Translation: CSGLGEALYAFF.

The CDR3 reads CSASIQAAFF. The CDR3, as DNA: TGCAGTGCTAGTATACAGGCGGCTTTCTTT. The genes are TRBV20-1 and TRBJ1-1; tentative D call: TRBD1 (5 bases). The CDR3 is 10 amino acids. Trimming pared 3 bases from V and 11 bases from J, leaving 10 bases between. Germline CDR1 and CDR2: DFQATT and SNEGSKA (reference sequence).

The rearrangement links TRBV15 to TRBJ2-5; no reliable D call. The germline V gene has CDR1 LNHNV and CDR2 YYDKDF (reference sequence). The germline V and J ends were trimmed by 1 base and 7 bases, with 13 bases remaining between them. The CDR3 runs to 14 residues. The CDR3 nucleotides are TGTGCCACCAGCAGAGTAGCTGAGCCCGCGACCCAGTACTTC. Its translation: CATSRVAEPATQYF.

CDR3: CASSLTGGISPLHF. The CDR3 DNA reads as TGTGCCAGCAGTTTAACCGGAGGCATCTCACCCCTCCACTTT. This chain joins TRBV28 and TRBJ1-6; D remains unclear. Germline V CDR1 and CDR2: MDHEN, SYDVKM. V was pared by 2 bases and J by 10 bases, with 12 bases between. CDR3 length equals 14 residues.

The gene calls are TRBV5-1 and TRBJ1-5; D possibly corresponds to TRBD1 (5 bases). The length of the CDR3 is 14 residues. The V end was cut by 4 bases, the J end by 4 bases, with 12 bases between. From germline, CDR1 is SGHRS and CDR2 YFSETQ. This chain's CDR3 is CASSVNGGNQPQHF. As DNA, the CDR3 is TGCGCCAGCAGCGTTAACGGGGGGAATCAGCCCCAGCATTTT.

This clone has only a few counts. The chain recombines TRBV4-3 with TRBJ2-7; the match to TRBD2 covers 11 bases. The V and J ends lost 1 base and 7 bases, in that order; junction bases with no gene match: 6. Germline CDR1 LGHNA, CDR2 YSLEER. This CDR3 is built from 15 residues. CDR3 in DNA: TGCGCCAGCAGCCAAGTAATAGCGGGAGGGGGGGAGCAGTACTTC. This translates into CASSQVIAGGGEQYF.

The rearrangement uses TRBV7-3 and TRBJ2-1; 8 bases agree with TRBD2. V gave up 2 bases and J gave up 5 bases; unmatched junction bases: 5. The germline V gene has CDR1 SGHTA and CDR2 FQGTGA. The CDR3 sequence is 15 residues long. CDR3 loop: CASSLFAGGNNEQFF. The CDR3 DNA sequence: TGTGCCAGCAGCTTATTCGCGGGAGGAAACAATGAGCAGTTCTTC.

J is TRBJ2-2 and V is TRBV9; D is unresolved. V lost 9 bases, J lost 0 bases, and 12 bases lay in between. The CDR3 is made up of 14 amino acids. Germline V gives CDR1 SGDLS, CDR2 YYNGEE. CDR3 DNA sequence: TGTGCCACCTCACCAGGCTCGAACACCGGGGAGCTGTTTTTT. This sequence encodes CATSPGSNTGELFF. Full variable domain (rest looked up from reference TRBV9 and TRBJ2-2): DSGVTQTPKHLITATGQRVTLRCSPRSGDLSVYWYQQSLDQGLQFLIQYYNGEERAKGNILERFSAQQFPDLHSELNLSSLELGDSALYFCATSPGSNTGELFFGEGSRLTVL.

The CDR3 nucleotides read TGTGCCAGCAGCTTAGTCGACAGGGGCTATGGCTACACCTTC. Translation gives CASSLVDRGYGYTF. The rearrangement uses TRBV11-2 and TRBJ1-2; 8 nucleotides align to TRBD1. CDR3 length: 14 residues. CDR1 SGHAT and CDR2 FQNNGV come from the germline V gene. V shed 1 base, J shed 4 bases, and the junction held 2 bases outside the gene matches.